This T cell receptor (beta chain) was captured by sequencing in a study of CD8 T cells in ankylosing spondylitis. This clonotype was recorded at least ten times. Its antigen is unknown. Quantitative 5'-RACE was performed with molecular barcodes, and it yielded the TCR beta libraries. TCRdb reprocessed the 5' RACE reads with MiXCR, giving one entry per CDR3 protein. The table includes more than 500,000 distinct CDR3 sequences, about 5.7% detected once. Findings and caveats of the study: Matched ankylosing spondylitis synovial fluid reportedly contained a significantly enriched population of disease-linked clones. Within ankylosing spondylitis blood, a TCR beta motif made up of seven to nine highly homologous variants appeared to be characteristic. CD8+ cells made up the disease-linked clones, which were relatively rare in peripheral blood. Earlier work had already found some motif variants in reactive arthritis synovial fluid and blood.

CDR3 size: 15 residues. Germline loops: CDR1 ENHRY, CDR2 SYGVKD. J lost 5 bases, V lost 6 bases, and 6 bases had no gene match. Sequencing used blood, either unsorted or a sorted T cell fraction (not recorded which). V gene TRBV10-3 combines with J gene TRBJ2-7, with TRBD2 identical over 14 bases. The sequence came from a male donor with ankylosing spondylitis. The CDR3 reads CAISPSGLAGDEQYF. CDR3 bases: TGTGCCATCAGCCCTTCGGGACTAGCGGGAGACGAGCAGTACTTC.